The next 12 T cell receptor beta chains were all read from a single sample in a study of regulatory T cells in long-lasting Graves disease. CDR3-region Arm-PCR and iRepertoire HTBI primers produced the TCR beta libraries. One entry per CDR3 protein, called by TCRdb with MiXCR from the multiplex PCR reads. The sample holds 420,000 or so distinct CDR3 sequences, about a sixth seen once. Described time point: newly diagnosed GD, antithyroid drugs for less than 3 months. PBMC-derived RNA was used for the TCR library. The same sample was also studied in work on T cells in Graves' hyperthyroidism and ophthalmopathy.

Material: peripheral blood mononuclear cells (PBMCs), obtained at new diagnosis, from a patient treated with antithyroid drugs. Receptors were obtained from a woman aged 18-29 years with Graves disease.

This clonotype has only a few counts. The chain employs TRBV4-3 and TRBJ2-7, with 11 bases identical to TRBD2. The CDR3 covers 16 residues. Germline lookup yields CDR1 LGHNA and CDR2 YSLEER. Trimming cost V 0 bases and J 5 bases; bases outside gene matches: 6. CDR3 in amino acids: CASSQDLAGGLDEQYF. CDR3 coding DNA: TGCGCCAGCAGCCAAGATTTAGCGGGAGGGCTCGACGAGCAGTACTTC.

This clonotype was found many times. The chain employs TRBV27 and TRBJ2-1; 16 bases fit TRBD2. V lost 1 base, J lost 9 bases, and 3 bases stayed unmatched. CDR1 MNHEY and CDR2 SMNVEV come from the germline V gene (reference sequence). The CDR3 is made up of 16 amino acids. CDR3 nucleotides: TGTGCCAGCAGTTTATTGGGGACTAGCGGGAGGGTTGAGCAGTTCTTC. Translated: CASSLLGTSGRVEQFF.

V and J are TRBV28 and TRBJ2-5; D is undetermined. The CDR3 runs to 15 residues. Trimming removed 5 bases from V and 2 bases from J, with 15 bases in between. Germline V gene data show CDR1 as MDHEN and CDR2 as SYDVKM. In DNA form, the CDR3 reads TGTGCCAGCAGTCGCCAAGCGTGGGATCAAGAGACCCAGTACTTC. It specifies CASSRQAWDQETQYF. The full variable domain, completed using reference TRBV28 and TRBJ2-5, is DVKVTQSSRYLVKRTGEKVFLECVQDMDHENMFWYRQDPGLGLRLIYFSYDVKMKEKGDIPEGYSVSREKKERFSLILESASTNQTSMYLCASSRQAWDQETQYFGPGTRLLVL.

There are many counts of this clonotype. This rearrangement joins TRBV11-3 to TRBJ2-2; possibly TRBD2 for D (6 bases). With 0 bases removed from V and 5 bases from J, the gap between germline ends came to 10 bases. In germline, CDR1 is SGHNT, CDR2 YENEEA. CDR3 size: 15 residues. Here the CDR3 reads CASSLDLAGTGELFF. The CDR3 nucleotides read TGTGCCAGCAGCTTAGATCTCGCGGGGACCGGGGAGCTGTTTTTT. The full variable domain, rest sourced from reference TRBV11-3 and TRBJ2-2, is EAGVVQSPRYKIIEKKQPVAFWCNPISGHNTLYWYLQNLGQGPELLIRYENEEAVDDSQLPKDRFSAERLKGVDSTLKIQPAELGDSAVYLCASSLDLAGTGELFFGEGSRLTVL.

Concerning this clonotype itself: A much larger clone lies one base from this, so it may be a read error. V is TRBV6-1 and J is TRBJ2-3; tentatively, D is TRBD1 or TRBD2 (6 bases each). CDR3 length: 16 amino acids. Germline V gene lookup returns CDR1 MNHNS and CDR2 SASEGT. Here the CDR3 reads CASSETGARFTDTRYF. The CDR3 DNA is TGTGCCAGCAGTGAAACGGGGGCGCGTTTCACAGATACGCGGTATTTT.

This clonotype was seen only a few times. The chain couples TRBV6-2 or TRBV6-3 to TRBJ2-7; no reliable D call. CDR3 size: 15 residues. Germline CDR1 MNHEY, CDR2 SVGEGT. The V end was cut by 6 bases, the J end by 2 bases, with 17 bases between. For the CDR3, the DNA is TGTGCCAGCAGCACCTACCGTGGCGCAACCTACGAGCAGTACTTC. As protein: CASSTYRGATYEQYF.

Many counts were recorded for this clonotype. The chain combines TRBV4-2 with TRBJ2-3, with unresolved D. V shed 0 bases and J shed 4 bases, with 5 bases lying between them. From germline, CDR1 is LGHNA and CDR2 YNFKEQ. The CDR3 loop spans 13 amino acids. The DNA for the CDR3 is TGTGCCAGCAGCCAAGACATATCAGATACGCAGTATTTT. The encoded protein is CASSQDISDTQYF.

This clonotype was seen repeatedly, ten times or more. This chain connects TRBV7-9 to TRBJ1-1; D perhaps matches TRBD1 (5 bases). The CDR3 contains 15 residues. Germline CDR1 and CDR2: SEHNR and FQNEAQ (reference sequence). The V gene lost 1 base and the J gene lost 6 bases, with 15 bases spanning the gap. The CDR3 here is CASSLVGGEGAEAFF. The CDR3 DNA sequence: TGTGCCAGCAGCTTAGTCGGAGGGGAGGGTGCTGAAGCTTTCTTT.

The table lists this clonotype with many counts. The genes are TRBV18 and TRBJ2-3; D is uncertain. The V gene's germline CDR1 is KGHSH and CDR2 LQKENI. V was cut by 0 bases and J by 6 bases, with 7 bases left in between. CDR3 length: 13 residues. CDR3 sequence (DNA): TGTGCCAGCTCACCACCGTCGGTCGATACGCAGTATTTT. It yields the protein CASSPPSVDTQYF.

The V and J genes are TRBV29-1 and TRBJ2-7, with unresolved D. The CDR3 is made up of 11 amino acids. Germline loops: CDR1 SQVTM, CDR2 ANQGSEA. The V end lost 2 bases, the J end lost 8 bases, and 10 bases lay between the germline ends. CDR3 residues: CSVEQSTKQYF. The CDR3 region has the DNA TGCAGCGTTGAACAGTCTACGAAGCAGTACTTC.

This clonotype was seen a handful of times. In DNA, the CDR3 is TGTGCCAGCATCCACACCCCCTCAAAGAACACCGGGGAGCTGTTTTTT. Translation gives CASIHTPSKNTGELFF. The chain employs TRBV28 and TRBJ2-2; no clear D. The CDR3 is made up of 16 amino acids. Trimming cost V 7 bases and J 1 base, with 16 bases left between them. Germline CDR1 is MDHEN and CDR2 is SYDVKM.

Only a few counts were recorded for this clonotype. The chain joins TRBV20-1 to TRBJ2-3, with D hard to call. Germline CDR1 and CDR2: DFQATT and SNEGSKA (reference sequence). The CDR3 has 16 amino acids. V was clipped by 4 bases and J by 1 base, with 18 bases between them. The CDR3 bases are TGCAGTGCTAACGAAAGGGCCCTCCTGGGCACAGATACGCAGTATTTT. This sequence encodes CSANERALLGTDTQYF.